This T cell receptor beta chain was recovered during a study of human CD8 memory T cell subsets. Study findings and constraints: Overlapping only minimally, the repertoires of stem-like memory and precursor exhausted T cells were largely separate from each other.

UMI-labeled 5' RACE yielded the TCR beta libraries. TCRdb re-called the 5' RACE reads, yielding one record per CDR3 amino acid sequence without DNA. The sample yields 7,500 to 8,500 distinct CDR3 sequences, of which the top ten take up 24%. On this clonotype itself: Its antigen is as yet unknown.

The CDR3 contains 13 residues. Per germline, CDR1 SGHDN and CDR2 FVKESK. The receptor was isolated from a human donor in good health. Sequencing was performed on CD8+ T cells from PBMCs. This chain connects TRBV14 to TRBJ1-3. The CDR3 loop is CASSISSGNTIYF. Complete variable domain (other parts from reference TRBV14 and TRBJ1-3): EAGVTQFPSHSVIEKGQTVTLRCDPISGHDNLYWYRRVMGKEIKFLLHFVKESKQDESGMPNNRFLAERTGGTYSTLKVQPAELEDSGVYFCASSISSGNTIYFGEGSWLTVV.